What follows describes a single T cell receptor beta chain. These data originate in a study of blood T cell repertoires in COVID-19. Across the study: Whether acute or convalescent, the COVID-19 samples came from the United States, Italy and Spain. T cells, B-cell-depleted T cells, or PBMCs supplied cDNA or gDNA.

Germline CDR1 SGHRS, CDR2 YFSETQ. J lost 2 bases, V lost 7 bases, and 6 bases had no gene match. The CDR3 has 15 amino acids. Authors' data handling: Estimated nucleated cell counts came from reference gene primer amplification. This table comes from immunoSEQ multiplex PCR, and its TCRdb copy is limited to in-frame clones, with some not included. The V and J calls and clone size were taken over from that table, and D and trimming were inferred from the DNA. Seen here are 60,000 to 90,000 clones, less than 85% observed once, and the top ten hold about 20%. The clonotype originates from a man in his sixties with acute or convalescent COVID-19. V and J are TRBV5-1 and TRBJ2-3; 11 bases match TRBD2. Sequencing input: peripheral blood. DNA of the CDR3: TGCGCCAGCGCCGGGACTAGCGGTTTCACAGATACGCAGTATTTT. Encoded protein: CASAGTSGFTDTQYF.